This is a list of T cell receptor beta chains from one sample in a study of blood T cell repertoires in COVID-19. The assay was immunoSEQ multiplex PCR, and TCRdb's table has in-frame clones only and misses some. The sample shows some 78,000 clones, around 80% of them seen only once. The specimen was peripheral blood. These receptors originate from a man in his 60s with active or convalescent COVID-19. Each CDR3 is given with its conserved first and last residue. Fields, in order: D gene, CDR3 length, J gene, V gene, clone size, CDR3 DNA, CDR3 protein. A D gene is named only where the DNA matches it firmly. Clone size is not always given. Where it is, it says once, few, many or a class for expanded clones.

NA	13	TRBJ1-2	TRBV7-2	NA	TGTGCCAGCAGCATGACAGTTACGGACGGCTACACCTTC	CASSMTVTDGYTF
NA	12	TRBJ1-2	TRBV6-5	NA	TGTGCCAGCAGTAGACAGGAGTATGGCTACACCTTC	CASSRQEYGYTF
TRBD1	19	TRBJ1-5	TRBV5-1	NA	TGCGCCAGCAGCCCGGGGAGGACAGGGGGCTCCGTCGGCAATCAGCCCCAGCATTTT	CASSPGRTGGSVGNQPQHF
TRBD2	16	TRBJ2-5	TRBV9	few	TGTGCCAGCAGCGTAGCTACTAGCGCCGGGCAAGAGACCCAGTACTTC	CASSVATSAGQETQYF
TRBD2	18	TRBJ2-7	TRBV19	NA	TGTGCCAGTAGCCGGACAGGGTCCGGGACTAGCGGGGGGGCCGCGCAGTACTTC	CASSRTGSGTSGGAAQYF
NA	16	TRBJ1-3	TRBV7-2	NA	TGTGCCAGCAGCCTGGGGGGGACCCCTCTTAGGAACACCATATATTTT	CASSLGGTPLRNTIYF
NA	14	TRBJ1-6	TRBV30	few	TGTGCCTCCACTCAGGGGTATGTCGGCTCACCCCTCCACTTT	CASTQGYVGSPLHF
NA	14	TRBJ2-3	TRBV20-1	NA	TGCAGTGCTAGTGGTAGCCTGCTCACAGATACGCAGTATTTT	CSASGSLLTDTQYF
TRBD1	14	TRBJ2-1	TRBV6-5	NA	TGTGCCAGCAGTCCCGGGACAGGGGACAATGAGCAGTTCTTC	CASSPGTGDNEQFF
NA	15	TRBJ1-2	TRBV15	NA	TGTGCCACCAGCAGAGATATTGGACATACTGGAAGCTACACCTTC	CATSRDIGHTGSYTF
TRBD2	16	TRBJ2-3	TRBV6-2/TRBV6-3	NA	TGTGCCAGCAGTTACAGGGCTAGCGGGGGGCCCGGGAAAGGGTATTTT	CASSYRASGGPGKGYF
NA	13	TRBJ1-1	TRBV3-1/TRBV3-2	NA	TGTGCCAGCAGCCAAGGGACTAACACTGAAGCTTTCTTT	CASSQGTNTEAFF
NA	15	TRBJ1-5	TRBV5-8	once	TGTGCCAGCAGCCGTAGTGGACAGCACAATCAGCCCCAGCATTTT	CASSRSGQHNQPQHF
NA	14	TRBJ2-7	TRBV6-5	NA	TGTGCCAGCAGTTACTCGAAGCGGGCCCACGAGCAGTACTTC	CASSYSKRAHEQYF
TRBD1	15	TRBJ1-4	TRBV6-5	NA	TGTGCCAGCAGGGACAGGGGTGCGGCTAATGAAAAACTGTTTTTT	CASRDRGAANEKLFF
TRBD2	18	TRBJ2-5	TRBV5-1	NA	TGCGCCAGCAGCCCCGGGACTAGCGGGGCCCATGGCCAAGAGACCCAGTACTTC	CASSPGTSGAHGQETQYF
TRBD1	16	TRBJ2-2	TRBV6-6	NA	TGTGCCAGCAGTTCACCGGGACAGGGGGGTGCCGGGGAGCTGTTTTTT	CASSSPGQGGAGELFF
TRBD1	14	TRBJ1-2	TRBV5-6	NA	TGTGCCAGCAGCTCGACAGCCCCAGGGGGTGGCTACACCTTC	CASSSTAPGGGYTF